The clone carrying this T cell receptor (beta chain) was seen many times. The library labeled individual cDNA molecules by adding unique molecular identifiers to them. TCRdb recomputed calls from the RACE reads with MiXCR, one row per CDR3 protein. Here the sample spans over 65,000 distinct CDR3 sequences, around 10% being singletons. This record belongs to a study of human T cells and chemical hapten exposure. The time point: patch test 3, about 24 weeks after DPC sensitization. Sample treatment: therapeutic diphenylcyclopropenone sensitization with weekly scalp DPC. The clonotype was recovered from a woman aged 45-65 years with alopecia areata. Some clones in this sample may be carry-over from other donors' samples. Sample: whole blood, taken in connection with sensitization to the hapten diphenylcyclopropenone (DPC).

CDR3 bases: TGTGCCAGCAGTGAGGCGGGACACCGCAGTCGATACAATGAGCAGTTCTTC. This sequence encodes CASSEAGHRSRYNEQFF. V is TRBV12-3 or TRBV12-4 and J is TRBJ2-1; D possibly matches TRBD1 or TRBD2 (6 bases each). The ends were cut back, 5 bases at V and 4 bases at J, with 21 bases in the middle. The CDR3 consists of 17 residues.